This TCR beta chain was recovered during a study of cytomegalovirus exposure and HLA in healthy donors. Germline V gene lookup returns CDR1 GTSNPN and CDR2 SVGIG (reference sequence). The CDR3 totals 13 residues. V lost 2 bases, J lost 9 bases, and 6 bases stayed unmatched. A remark on this clone: Its antigen is as yet unknown.

Study results and limitations: There were some V segments, including TRBV6-2 and TRBV6-3, excluded as indistinguishable.

Both 60 Vbeta primers and 13 Jbeta primers went into the PCR. Data came from immunoSEQ multiplex PCR; TCRdb stores just in-frame clones and leaves some out. The sample lists approximately 70,000 clones, about 82% seen once, with about 2.9% in the top ten. The TCR was taken from a woman in her 30s in good health and CMV-seronegative. The source material was PBMCs. This rearrangement joins TRBV30 to TRBJ1-3; 8 bases map to TRBD1. The CDR3 loop is CAWSTGTGFTIYF. CDR3 in DNA: TGTGCCTGGAGTACTGGGACAGGCTTCACCATATATTTT.